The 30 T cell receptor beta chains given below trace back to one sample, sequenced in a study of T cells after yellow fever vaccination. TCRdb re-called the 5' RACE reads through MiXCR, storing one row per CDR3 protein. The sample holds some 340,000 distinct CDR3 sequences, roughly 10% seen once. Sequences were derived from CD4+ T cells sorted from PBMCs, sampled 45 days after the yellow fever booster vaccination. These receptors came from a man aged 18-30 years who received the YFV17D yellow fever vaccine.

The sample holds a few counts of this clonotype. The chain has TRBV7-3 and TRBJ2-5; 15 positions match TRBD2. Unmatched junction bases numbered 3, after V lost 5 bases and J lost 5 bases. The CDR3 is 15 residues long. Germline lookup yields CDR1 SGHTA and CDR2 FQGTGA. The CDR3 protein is CASSRGLAGGETQYF. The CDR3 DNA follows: TGTGCCAGCAGCCGGGGACTAGCGGGGGGTGAGACCCAGTACTTC.

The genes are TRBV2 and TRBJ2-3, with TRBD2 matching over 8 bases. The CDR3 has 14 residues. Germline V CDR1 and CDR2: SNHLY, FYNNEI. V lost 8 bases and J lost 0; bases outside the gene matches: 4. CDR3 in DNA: TGTGCCAGCGCAATAGCGGGGAGCACAGATACGCAGTATTTT. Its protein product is CASAIAGSTDTQYF.

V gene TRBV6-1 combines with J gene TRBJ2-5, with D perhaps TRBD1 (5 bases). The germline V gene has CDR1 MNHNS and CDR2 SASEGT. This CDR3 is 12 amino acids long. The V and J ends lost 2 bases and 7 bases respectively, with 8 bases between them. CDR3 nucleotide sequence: TGTGCCAGCAGTGAAAGGGGTGGGACCCAGTACTTC. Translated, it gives CASSERGGTQYF.

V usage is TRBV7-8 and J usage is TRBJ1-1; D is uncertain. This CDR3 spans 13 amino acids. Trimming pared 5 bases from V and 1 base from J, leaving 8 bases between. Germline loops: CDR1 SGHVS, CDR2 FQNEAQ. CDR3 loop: CASSGPENTEAFF. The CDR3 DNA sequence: TGTGCCAGCAGCGGACCGGAGAACACTGAAGCTTTCTTT.

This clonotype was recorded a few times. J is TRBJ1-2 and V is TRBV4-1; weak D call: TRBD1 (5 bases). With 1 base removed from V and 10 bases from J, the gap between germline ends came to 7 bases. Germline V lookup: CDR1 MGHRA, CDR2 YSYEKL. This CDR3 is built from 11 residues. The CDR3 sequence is CASSQVGHYTF. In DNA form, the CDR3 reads TGCGCCAGCAGCCAAGTGGGGCACTACACCTTC.

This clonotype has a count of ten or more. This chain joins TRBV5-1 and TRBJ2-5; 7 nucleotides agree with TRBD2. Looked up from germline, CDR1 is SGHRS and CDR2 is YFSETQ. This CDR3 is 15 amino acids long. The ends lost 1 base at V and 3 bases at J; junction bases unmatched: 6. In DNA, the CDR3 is TGCGCCAGCAGCTTGACCCCTAGCGGAGAAGAGACCCAGTACTTC. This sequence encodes CASSLTPSGEETQYF.

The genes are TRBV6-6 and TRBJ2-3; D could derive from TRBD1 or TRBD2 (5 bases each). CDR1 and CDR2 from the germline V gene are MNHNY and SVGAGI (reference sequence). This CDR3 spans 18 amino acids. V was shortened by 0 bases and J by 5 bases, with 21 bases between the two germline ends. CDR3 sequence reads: CASSYSMLGVPSRDTQYF. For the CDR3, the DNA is TGTGCCAGCAGTTACTCGATGCTGGGGGTCCCTAGCCGAGATACGCAGTATTTT.

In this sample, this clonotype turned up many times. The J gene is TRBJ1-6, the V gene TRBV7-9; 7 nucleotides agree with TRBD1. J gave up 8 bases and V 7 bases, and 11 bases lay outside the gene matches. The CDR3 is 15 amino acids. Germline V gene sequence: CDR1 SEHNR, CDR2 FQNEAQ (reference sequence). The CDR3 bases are TGTGCCAGCACCCTAGGTGGGGACAGATATTCACCCCTCCACTTT. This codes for CASTLGGDRYSPLHF. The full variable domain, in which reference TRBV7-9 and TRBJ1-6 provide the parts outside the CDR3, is DTGVSQNPRHKITKRGQNVTFRCDPISEHNRLYWYRQTLGQGPEFLTYFQNEAQLEKSRLLSDRFSAERPKGSFSTLEIQRTEQGDSAMYLCASTLGGDRYSPLHFGNGTRLTVT.

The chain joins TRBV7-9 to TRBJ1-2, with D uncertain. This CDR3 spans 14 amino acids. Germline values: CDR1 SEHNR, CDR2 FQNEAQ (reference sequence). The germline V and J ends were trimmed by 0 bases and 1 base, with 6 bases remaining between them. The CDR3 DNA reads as TGTGCCAGCAGCTTAGCCCAGGTTAACTATGGCTACACCTTC. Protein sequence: CASSLAQVNYGYTF.

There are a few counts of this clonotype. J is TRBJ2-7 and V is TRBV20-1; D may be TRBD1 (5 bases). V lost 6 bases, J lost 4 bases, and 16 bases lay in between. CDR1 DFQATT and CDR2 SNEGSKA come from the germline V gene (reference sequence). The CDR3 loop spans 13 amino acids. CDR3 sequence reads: CSAHPGNPYEQYF. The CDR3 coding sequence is TGCAGTGCCCACCCAGGGAACCCGTACGAGCAGTACTTC.

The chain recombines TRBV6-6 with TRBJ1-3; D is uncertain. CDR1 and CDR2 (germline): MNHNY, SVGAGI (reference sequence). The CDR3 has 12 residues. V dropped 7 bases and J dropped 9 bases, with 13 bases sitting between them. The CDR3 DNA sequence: TGTGCCAGCATCTCCGACGGTGCCACCATATATTTT. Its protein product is CASISDGATIYF.

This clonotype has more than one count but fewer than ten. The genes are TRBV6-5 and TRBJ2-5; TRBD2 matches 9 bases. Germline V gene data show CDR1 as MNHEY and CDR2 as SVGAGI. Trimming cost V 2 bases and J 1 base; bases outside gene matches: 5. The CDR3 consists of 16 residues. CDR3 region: CASSYGRGGLQETQYF. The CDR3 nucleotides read TGTGCCAGCAGTTACGGGCGGGGGGGCCTCCAAGAGACCCAGTACTTC.

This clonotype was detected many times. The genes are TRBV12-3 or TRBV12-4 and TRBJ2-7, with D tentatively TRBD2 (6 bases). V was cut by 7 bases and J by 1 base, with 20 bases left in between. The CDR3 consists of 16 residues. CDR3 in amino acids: CASTQTGTPRSYEQYV. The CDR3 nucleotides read TGTGCCAGCACCCAGACCGGGACTCCGCGTTCCTACGAGCAGTACGTC.

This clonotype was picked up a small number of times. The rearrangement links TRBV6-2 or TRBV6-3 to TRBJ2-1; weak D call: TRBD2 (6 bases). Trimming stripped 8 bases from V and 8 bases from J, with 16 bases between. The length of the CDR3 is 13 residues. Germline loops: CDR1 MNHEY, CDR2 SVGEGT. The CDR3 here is CASGVRGNYEQFF. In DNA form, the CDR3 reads TGTGCCAGCGGGGTTCGGGGGAATTATGAGCAGTTCTTC.

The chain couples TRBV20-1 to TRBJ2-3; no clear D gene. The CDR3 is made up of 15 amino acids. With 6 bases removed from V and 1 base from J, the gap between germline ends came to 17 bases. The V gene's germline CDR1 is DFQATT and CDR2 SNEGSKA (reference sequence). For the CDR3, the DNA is TGCAGTGCATACCGACCACGGGCTGGCACAGATACGCAGTATTTT. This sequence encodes CSAYRPRAGTDTQYF.

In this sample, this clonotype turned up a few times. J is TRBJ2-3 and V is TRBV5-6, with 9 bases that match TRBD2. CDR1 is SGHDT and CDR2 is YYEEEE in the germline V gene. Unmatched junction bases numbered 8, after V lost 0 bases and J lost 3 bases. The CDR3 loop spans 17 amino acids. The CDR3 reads CASSLGTAGGLTDTQYF. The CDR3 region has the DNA TGTGCCAGCAGCTTGGGGACCGCGGGGGGGCTAACAGATACGCAGTATTTT.

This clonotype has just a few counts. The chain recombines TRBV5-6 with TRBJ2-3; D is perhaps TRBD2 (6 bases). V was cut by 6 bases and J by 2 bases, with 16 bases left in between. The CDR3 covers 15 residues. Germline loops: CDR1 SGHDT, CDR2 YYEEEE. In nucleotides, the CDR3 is TGTGCCAGCACCCCTCGGGGCGGGGCCACAGATACGCAGTATTTT. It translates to CASTPRGGATDTQYF. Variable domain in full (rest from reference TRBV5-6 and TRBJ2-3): DAGVTQSPTHLIKTRGQQVTLRCSPKSGHDTVSWYQQALGQGPQFIFQYYEEEERQRGNFPDRFSGHQFPNYSSELNVNALLLGDSALYLCASTPRGGATDTQYFGPGTRLTVL.

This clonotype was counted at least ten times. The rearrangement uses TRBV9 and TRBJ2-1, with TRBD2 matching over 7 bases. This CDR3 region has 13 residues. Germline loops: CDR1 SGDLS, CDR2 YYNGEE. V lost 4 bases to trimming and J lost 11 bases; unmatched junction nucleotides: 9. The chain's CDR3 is CASSFGGREKQFF. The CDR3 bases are TGTGCCAGCAGCTTCGGAGGGCGGGAGAAGCAGTTCTTC.

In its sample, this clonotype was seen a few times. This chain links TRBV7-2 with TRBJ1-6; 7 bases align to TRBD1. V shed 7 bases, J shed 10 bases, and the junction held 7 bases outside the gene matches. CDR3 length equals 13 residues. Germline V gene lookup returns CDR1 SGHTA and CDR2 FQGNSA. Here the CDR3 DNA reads TGTGCCAGCAACCGACAGGGAGAATCACCCCTCCACTTT. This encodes CASNRQGESPLHF.

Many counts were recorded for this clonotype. The CDR3 nucleotides read TGTGCCACCAGTCTATCCCGCACCGGGGAGCTGTTTTTT. Encoded protein: CATSLSRTGELFF. V is TRBV24-1 and J is TRBJ2-2; D remains unclear. Trimming pared 6 bases from V and 4 bases from J, leaving 8 bases between. CDR3 length: 13 residues. CDR1 and CDR2 from the germline V gene are KGHDR and SFDVKD.

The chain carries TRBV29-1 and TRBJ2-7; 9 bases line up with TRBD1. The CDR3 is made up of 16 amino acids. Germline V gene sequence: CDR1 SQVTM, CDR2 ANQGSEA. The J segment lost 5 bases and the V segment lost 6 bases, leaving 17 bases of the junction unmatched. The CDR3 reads CSVQTGGTYPSDEQYF. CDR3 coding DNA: TGCAGCGTCCAGACAGGGGGAACGTATCCCAGTGACGAGCAGTACTTC.

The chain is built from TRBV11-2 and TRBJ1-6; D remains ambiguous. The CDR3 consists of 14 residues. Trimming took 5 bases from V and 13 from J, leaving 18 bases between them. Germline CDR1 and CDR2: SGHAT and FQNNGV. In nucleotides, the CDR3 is TGTGCCAGCAGCCTGGTCCGGGCCCTCGGTCCCCTCCACTTT. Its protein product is CASSLVRALGPLHF.

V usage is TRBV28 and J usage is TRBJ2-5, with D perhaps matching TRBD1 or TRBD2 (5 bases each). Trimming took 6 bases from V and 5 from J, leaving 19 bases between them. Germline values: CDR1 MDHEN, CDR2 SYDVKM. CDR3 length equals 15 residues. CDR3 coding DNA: TGTGCCAGCAGGTCCAGTTTCGGGGCTTGGGAGACCCAGTACTTC. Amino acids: CASRSSFGAWETQYF.

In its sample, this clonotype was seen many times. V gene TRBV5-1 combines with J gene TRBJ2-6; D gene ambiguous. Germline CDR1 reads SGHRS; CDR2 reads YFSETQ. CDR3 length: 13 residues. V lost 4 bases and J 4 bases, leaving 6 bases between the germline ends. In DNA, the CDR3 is TGCGCCAGCAGCCTGCCCGGGGCCAACGTCCTGACTTTC. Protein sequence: CASSLPGANVLTF.

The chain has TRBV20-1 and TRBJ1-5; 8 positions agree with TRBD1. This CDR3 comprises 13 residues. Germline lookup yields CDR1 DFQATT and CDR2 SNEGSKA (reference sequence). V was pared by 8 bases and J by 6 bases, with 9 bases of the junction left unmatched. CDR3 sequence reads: CSSGQGRTQPQHF. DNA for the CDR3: TGCAGTTCTGGACAGGGACGGACTCAGCCCCAGCATTTT.

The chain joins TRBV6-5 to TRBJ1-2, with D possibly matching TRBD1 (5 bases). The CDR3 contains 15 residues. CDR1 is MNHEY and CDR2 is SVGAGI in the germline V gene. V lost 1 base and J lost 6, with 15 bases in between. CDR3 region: CASSYLSSGLNGYTF. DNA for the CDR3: TGTGCCAGCAGTTACTTGTCCTCAGGGTTGAATGGCTACACCTTC.

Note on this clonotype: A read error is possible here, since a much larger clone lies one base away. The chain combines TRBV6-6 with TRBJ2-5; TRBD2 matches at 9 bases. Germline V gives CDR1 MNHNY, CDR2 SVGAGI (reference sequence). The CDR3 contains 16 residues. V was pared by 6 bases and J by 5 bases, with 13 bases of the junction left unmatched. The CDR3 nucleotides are TGTGCCAGCAGCTCCGGGACTTGCGGGGGGGTGGAGACCCAGTACTTC. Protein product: CASSSGTCGGVETQYF.

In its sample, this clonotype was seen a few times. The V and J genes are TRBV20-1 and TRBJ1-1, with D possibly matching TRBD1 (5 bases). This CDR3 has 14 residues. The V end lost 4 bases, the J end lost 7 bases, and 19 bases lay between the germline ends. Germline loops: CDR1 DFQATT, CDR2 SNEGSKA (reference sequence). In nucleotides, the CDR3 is TGCAGTGCTAATTATCTGGGGGGGAAGGTTGAAGCTTTCTTT. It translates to CSANYLGGKVEAFF.

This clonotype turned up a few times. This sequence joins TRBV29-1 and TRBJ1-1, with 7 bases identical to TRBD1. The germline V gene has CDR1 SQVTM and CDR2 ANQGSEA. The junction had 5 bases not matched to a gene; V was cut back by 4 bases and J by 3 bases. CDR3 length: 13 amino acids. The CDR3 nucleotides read TGCAGCGTTGGCCGACAGGGAGACACTGAAGCTTTCTTT. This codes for CSVGRQGDTEAFF.

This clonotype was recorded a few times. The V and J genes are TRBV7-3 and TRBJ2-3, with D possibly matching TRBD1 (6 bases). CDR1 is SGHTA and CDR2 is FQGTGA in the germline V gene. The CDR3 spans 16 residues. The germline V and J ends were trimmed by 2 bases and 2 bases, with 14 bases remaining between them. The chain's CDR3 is CASSLASGQLTDTQYF. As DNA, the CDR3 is TGTGCCAGCAGCTTAGCGTCGGGACAACTCACAGATACGCAGTATTTT. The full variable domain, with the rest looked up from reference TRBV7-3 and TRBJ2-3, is GAGVSQTPSNKVTEKGKYVELRCDPISGHTALYWYRQSLGQGPEFLIYFQGTGAADDSGLPNDRFFAVRPEGSVSTLKIQRTERGDSAVYLCASSLASGQLTDTQYFGPGTRLTVL.